This TCR beta chain was identified during a study of blood T cell repertoires in COVID-19. Across the study: The United States, Italy and Spain were the sources of the acute and convalescent COVID-19 samples. Sources were T cells, B-cell-depleted T cells, or PBMCs; the material itself was cDNA or gDNA.

Original analysis: Using reference gene primer amplification, nucleated cell counts were estimated. Measured with immunoSEQ multiplex PCR; TCRdb has only the in-frame clones, and not every one. D and trimming come from the DNA, and the V and J calls and clone size come from that table. The sample includes nearly 200,000 clones, more than 70% seen only once; the top ten take 5% to 7.5%. The CDR3 has 14 amino acids. CDR1 MNHEY and CDR2 SMNVEV come from the germline V gene (reference sequence). V gave up 7 bases and J gave up 6 bases; unmatched junction bases: 6. The sequenced sample was peripheral blood. The chain is built from TRBV27 and TRBJ1-6; 7 nucleotides match TRBD1. This receptor was obtained from a woman aged 40-49 years who had recovered from COVID-19. The CDR3 DNA reads TGTGCCAGCACACCGACAGGGTTTAATTCACCCCTCCACTTT. It specifies CASTPTGFNSPLHF.